One sample yielded the 3 T cell receptor beta chains listed below, sequenced in a study of OX40 agonist ivuxolimab in advanced cancers. Assay: immunoSEQ multiplex PCR; the TCRdb copy retains only in-frame clones and omits some. The data contain roughly 53,000 clones, 85% to 90% of them singletons. The specimen was CD4+ or CD8+ T cells sorted from blood, collected in a trial of the OX40 agonist ivuxolimab. The receptors stem from an adult with an advanced solid tumor such as melanoma, head and neck, liver or kidney cancer.

This sequence joins TRBV18 and TRBJ1-1; D may be TRBD1 (6 bases). Germline CDR1 KGHSH, CDR2 LQKENI. V shed 0 bases and J shed 0 bases, with 8 bases lying between them. The CDR3 totals 15 residues. The CDR3 loop is CASSPPRGMNTEAFF. The CDR3, as DNA: TGTGCCAGCTCACCACCTAGGGGGATGAACACTGAAGCTTTCTTT.

This chain joins TRBV20-1 and TRBJ2-3; a weak D match, TRBD1 (7 bases). Trimming took off 6 bases at V and 8 bases at J, with 12 bases between the two ends. The V gene's germline CDR1 is DFQATT and CDR2 SNEGSKA (reference sequence). This CDR3 region has 11 residues. The CDR3 DNA is TGCAGTGCAACTCAGGGGGGTACGCAGTATTTT. Protein sequence: CSATQGGTQYF.

The rearrangement links TRBV19 to TRBJ2-7; 14 bases fit TRBD2. Germline loops: CDR1 LNHDA, CDR2 SQIVND (reference sequence). CDR3 length equals 14 residues. Trimming took 3 bases from V and 9 from J; bases not matched to a gene: 4. CDR3: CASSIGTSGSRQYF. Written as DNA, the CDR3 is TGTGCCAGTAGTATCGGGACTAGCGGGAGCCGGCAGTACTTC.